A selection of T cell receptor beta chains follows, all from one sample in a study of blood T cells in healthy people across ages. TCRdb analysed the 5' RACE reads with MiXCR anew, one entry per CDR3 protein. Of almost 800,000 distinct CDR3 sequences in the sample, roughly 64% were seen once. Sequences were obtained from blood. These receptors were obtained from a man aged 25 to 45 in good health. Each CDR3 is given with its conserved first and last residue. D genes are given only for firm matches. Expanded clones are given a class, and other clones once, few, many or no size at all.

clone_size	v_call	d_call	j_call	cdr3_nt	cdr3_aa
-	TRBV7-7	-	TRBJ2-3	TGTGCTAGCAGCCCCGGGACGGGGCGTGAAGATACGCAGTATTTT	CASSPGTGREDTQYF
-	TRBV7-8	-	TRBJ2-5	TGTGCCAGCAGCTTAGGAGGGTTGGACAATGAGCAGTACTTC	CASSLGGLDNEQYF
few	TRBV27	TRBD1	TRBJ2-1	TGTGCCAGCACGAGGGACAGTAGCTCCTACAATGAGCAGTTCTTC	CASTRDSSSYNEQFF
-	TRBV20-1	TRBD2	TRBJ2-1	TGCAGTGCTAGCTCGAACAGGGGACTAGCGAGTTCCTACAATGAGCAGTTCTTC	CSASSNRGLASSYNEQFF
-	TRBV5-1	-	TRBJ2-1	TGCGCCAGCAGCTTGGACCTGTTGGATGAGCAGTTCTTC	CASSLDLLDEQFF
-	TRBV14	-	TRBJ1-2	TGTGCCAGCAGCCAAAGTGTCTATGGCTACACCTTC	CASSQSVYGYTF
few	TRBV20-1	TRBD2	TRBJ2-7	TGCAGTGCTAGAGAGCTACCGGGACTAGTAGGTCGCGAGCAGTACTTC	CSARELPGLVGREQYF
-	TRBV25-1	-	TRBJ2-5	TGTGCCAGCAGTGAATTCGGAGGAGCCGCGGAGACCCAGTACTTC	CASSEFGGAAETQYF
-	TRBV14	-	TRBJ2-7	TGTGCCAGCAGCCTTCAGCGGCAGGGGCGCGATCTGTTCTTC	CASSLQRQGRDLFF
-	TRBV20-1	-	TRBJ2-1	TGCAGTGTGGTCCCGAGGGGCAGGGACAATGAGCAGTTCTTC	CSVVPRGRDNEQFF
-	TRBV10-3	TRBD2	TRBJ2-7	TGTGCCATCATGAGGGGCGCTAGCGGAACCTACAATGAGCAGTACTTC	CAIMRGASGTYNEQYF
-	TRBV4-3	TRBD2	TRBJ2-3	TGCGCCAGCAGCCCAGGTGGGCGGGAGGGCGATACGCAGTATTTT	CASSPGGREGDTQYF
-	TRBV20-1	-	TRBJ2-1	TGCAGTGCTAGAGCCCTAGATGAGGAGTTCTTC	CSARALDEEFF
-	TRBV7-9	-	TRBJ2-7	TGTGCCAGCAGCTTAACCATTCCGGGGGAGCAGTACTTC	CASSLTIPGEQYF
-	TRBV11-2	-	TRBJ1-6	TGTGCCAGCAGCTTCGGACAGCCAGTTGATTCACCCCTCCACTTT	CASSFGQPVDSPLHF
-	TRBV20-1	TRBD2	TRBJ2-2	TGCAGTGCTAGAGAAGGGCTAGCGGGAGCCCGAGGCACCGGGGAGCTGTTTTTT	CSAREGLAGARGTGELFF
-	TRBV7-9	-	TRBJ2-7	TGTGCCAGCAGCTTAGGCGGGGCAGAAAACGAGCAGTACTTC	CASSLGGAENEQYF
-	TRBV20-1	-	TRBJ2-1	TGCAGTGCTAGGCTGGCGTCGCGCCCAAATGAGCAGTTCTTC	CSARLASRPNEQFF
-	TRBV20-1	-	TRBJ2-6	TGCAGTGCTACCGACTCTGGGGCCAACGTCCTGACTTTC	CSATDSGANVLTF
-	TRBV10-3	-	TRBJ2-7	TGTGCCATCGCTCGCGACCAGCGTTCGTCCGACGAGCAGTACTTC	CAIARDQRSSDEQYF
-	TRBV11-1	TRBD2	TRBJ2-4	TGTGCCAGCAGCTCCATATCCCTAGCGGGGGTTGAGGAGCAGTACTTC	CASSSISLAGVEEQYF
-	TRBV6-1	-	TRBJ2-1	TGTGCCAACTTCCAAGCAGCAAACTCCTACAATGAGCAGTTCTTC	CANFQAANSYNEQFF
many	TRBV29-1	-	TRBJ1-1	TGCAGCGTTGATACAGGGTTGAAGGAAGCTTTCTTT	CSVDTGLKEAFF
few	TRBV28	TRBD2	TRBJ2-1	TGTGCCAGCAGTTTGAGGCTAGCGGTTCACAATGAGCAGTTCTTC	CASSLRLAVHNEQFF
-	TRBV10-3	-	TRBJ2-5	TGTGCCATCAGTGAGGGGGGACAAGAGACCCAGTACTTC	CAISEGGQETQYF
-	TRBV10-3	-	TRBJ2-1	TGTGCCATCAGCCCCGGGACTTTAATTCCCCCCGAGCAGTTCTTC	CAISPGTLIPPEQFF
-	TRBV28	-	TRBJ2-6	TGTGCCAGCCGTATTAGCTCTGGGGCCAACGTCCTGACTTTC	CASRISSGANVLTF
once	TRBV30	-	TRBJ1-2	TGTGCCTGGAGTGTTGGCCAGGGAGGGATCTATGGCTACACCTTC	CAWSVGQGGIYGYTF
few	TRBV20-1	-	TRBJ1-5	TGCAGTGCTAGATCGGAAGTTTATAGCAATCAGCCCCAGCATTTT	CSARSEVYSNQPQHF